A selection of T cell receptor beta chains follows, all from one sample in a study of shared clonotypes between healthy human individuals. Measured with immunoSEQ multiplex PCR; TCRdb has only the in-frame clones, and not every one. The repertoire holds 2 million to 2.5 million clones, with approximately 94% as singletons. Sequences were obtained from naive CD4+ T cells sorted from blood. These receptors were collected from a young man in good health. The CDR3 runs from the conserved cysteine through the conserved F or W. A D gene is named only where the DNA matches it firmly. Part of the rows lack a size; the others show once, few, many or a class for expanded clones.

J gene | clone size | D gene | V gene | CDR3 DNA | CDR3 protein
TRBJ2-7 | - | - | TRBV27 | TGTGCCAGCAGCTCCTTTCCCGGGGGGCACTCCTACGAGCAGTACTTC | CASSSFPGGHSYEQYF
TRBJ2-3 | once | - | TRBV6-5 | TGTGCCAGCAGTTACTCGGGGTCCTTCACAGATACGCAGTATTTT | CASSYSGSFTDTQYF
TRBJ1-5 | - | - | TRBV7-5 | TGTGCCAGAAGCCTACACTACAATCAGCCCCAGCATTTT | CARSLHYNQPQHF
TRBJ2-7 | - | TRBD1 | TRBV6-6 | TGTGCCATTGGGACAGGGCCCTACGAGCAGTACTTC | CAIGTGPYEQYF
TRBJ1-1 | - | - | TRBV7-3 | TGTGCCAGCAGCGAGGGGCTTAACACTGAAGCTTTCTTT | CASSEGLNTEAFF
TRBJ1-2 | - | TRBD1 | TRBV28 | TGTGCCAGCAGCCCCGGCGGACAGGGGAGAGGCGGCTACACCTTC | CASSPGGQGRGGYTF
TRBJ1-2 | - | - | TRBV28 | TGTGCCAGCACAATCCCCGGGGGTGGGGGCTACACCTTC | CASTIPGGGGYTF
TRBJ1-1 | - | - | TRBV6-1 | TGTGCCAGCAGTGGACTGATTATGAACACTGAAGCTTTCTTT | CASSGLIMNTEAFF
TRBJ2-7 | - | TRBD2 | TRBV5-4 | TGTGCCAGCAAAGAGTACGGCGGGGGGAGTTACGAGCAGTACTTC | CASKEYGGGSYEQYF
TRBJ2-7 | - | - | TRBV6-5 | TGTGCCAGCAGCCGGGACGAAAACGAGCAGTACTTC | CASSRDENEQYF
TRBJ1-2 | - | TRBD1 | TRBV28 | TGTGCCAGCAGGGCCCAGACAGGGGCGGACCCTACCGCCGTTAACTATGGCTACACCTTC | CASRAQTGADPTAVNYGYTF
TRBJ1-2 | - | - | TRBV29-1 | TGCAGCGTCGCCCTGGGGGCAGGGTCTAACTATGGCTACACCTTC | CSVALGAGSNYGYTF
TRBJ2-7 | - | TRBD1 | TRBV6-6 | TGTGCCACCCTTGATCGACAGGGATCCTACGAGCAGTACTTC | CATLDRQGSYEQYF
TRBJ1-2 | few | - | TRBV29-1 | TGCAGCGTTGAACAGGGGCAGAACTATGGCTACACCTTC | CSVEQGQNYGYTF
TRBJ1-2 | - | - | TRBV18 | TGTGCCAGCTCACCAGATCACCAATATGGCTACACCTTC | CASSPDHQYGYTF
TRBJ2-2 | - | - | TRBV5-5 | TGTGCCAGCAGCTCCCGCTTGTTTAACACCGGGGAGCTGTTTTTT | CASSSRLFNTGELFF
TRBJ2-4 | - | TRBD2 | TRBV5-1 | TGCGCCAGCAGCATACATTCTCCTAGCGGGGACCTGGGCCCCCAAAACATTCAGTACTTC | CASSIHSPSGDLGPQNIQYF
TRBJ1-6 | - | TRBD1 | TRBV19 | TGTGCCAGTAGTGCGCAGACAGGGTCAGGCTTTTCACCCCTCCACTTT | CASSAQTGSGFSPLHF
TRBJ1-1 | - | - | TRBV7-9 | TGTGCCAGCGAGGGGTTGAACACTGAAGCTTTCTTT | CASEGLNTEAFF
TRBJ1-6 | - | TRBD1 | TRBV11-2 | TGTGCCAGCAGCCCAGACAGGGGAAATTCACCCCTCCACTTT | CASSPDRGNSPLHF
TRBJ1-1 | - | TRBD1 | TRBV2 | TGTGCCAGCAGCTTGGACAGGGGTGACGCTTTCTTT | CASSLDRGDAFF
TRBJ2-5 | - | - | TRBV11-2 | TGTGCCAGCAGCTTTTCGTCGGAGACCCAGTACTTC | CASSFSSETQYF
TRBJ2-1 | - | TRBD1 | TRBV30 | TGTGCCTGGAGGGTGGACAGGGGGTATATCAATGAGCAGTTCTTC | CAWRVDRGYINEQFF
TRBJ1-1 | - | - | TRBV21-1 | TGTGCCAGCAGTTCCAGGGTGGACGTGAACACTGAAGCTTTCTTT | CASSSRVDVNTEAFF
TRBJ2-7 | - | - | TRBV5-1 | TGCGCCAGCAGCTTGGGGGGCTCGCTCTCCTACGAGCAGTACTTC | CASSLGGSLSYEQYF
TRBJ2-1 | - | TRBD1 | TRBV5-1 | TGCGCCAGCAGCTTAGGACAGGAATACAATGAGCAGTTCTTC | CASSLGQEYNEQFF
TRBJ2-2 | - | TRBD2 | TRBV5-1 | TGCGCCAGCAGCTCGCACCTACGCCTAGCGGCGAACACCGGGGAGCTGTTTTTT | CASSSHLRLAANTGELFF
TRBJ2-2 | - | - | TRBV7-2 | TGTGCCAGCAGCTTAGAGAACCGGGGGACCGGGGAGCTGTTTTTT | CASSLENRGTGELFF
TRBJ1-5 | - | - | TRBV5-6 | TGTGCCAGCAGCTTGGCCGGGGGAAGCAATCAGCCCCAGCATTTT | CASSLAGGSNQPQHF
TRBJ1-5 | - | - | TRBV30 | TGTGCCTGGAGTGCGGGGGTTCAGGATCAGCCCCAGCATTTT | CAWSAGVQDQPQHF